The present TCR beta chain was sequenced within a study of graft-versus-host responses after intestinal transplantation. The overall study: Recipients across the board were started on anti-thymocyte globulin induction, then kept on tacrolimus and steroids for roughly 3 years.

Some clones are missing from TCRdb's copy, which holds only in-frame ones; the method was immunoSEQ multiplex PCR. The repertoire holds just over 20,000 clones, with 85% to 90% as singletons. This CDR3 contains 14 residues. V was clipped by 3 bases and J by 4 bases; unmatched bases: 5. Looked up from germline, CDR1 is KGHSH and CDR2 is LQKENI. The V and J genes are TRBV18 and TRBJ1-2, with TRBD1 matching 7 bases. Sample: PBMCs, taken around 68 days after intestinal transplantation. This TCR came from a human patient who received an intestinal transplant, so some T cells may come from the graft donor. CDR3: CASSPSTGTYGYTF. DNA of the CDR3: TGTGCCAGCTCACCGTCGACAGGGACCTATGGCTACACCTTC.